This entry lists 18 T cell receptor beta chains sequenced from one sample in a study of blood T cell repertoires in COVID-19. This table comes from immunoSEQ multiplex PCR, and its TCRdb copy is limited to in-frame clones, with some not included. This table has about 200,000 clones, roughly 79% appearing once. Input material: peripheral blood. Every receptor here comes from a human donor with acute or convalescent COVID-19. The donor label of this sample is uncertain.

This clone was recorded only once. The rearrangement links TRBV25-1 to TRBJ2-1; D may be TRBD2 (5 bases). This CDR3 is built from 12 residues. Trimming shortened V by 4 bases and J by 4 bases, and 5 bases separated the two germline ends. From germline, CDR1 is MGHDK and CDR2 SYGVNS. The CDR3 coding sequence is TGTGCCAGCAGTGGAGGGTACAATGAGCAGTTCTTC. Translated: CASSGGYNEQFF.

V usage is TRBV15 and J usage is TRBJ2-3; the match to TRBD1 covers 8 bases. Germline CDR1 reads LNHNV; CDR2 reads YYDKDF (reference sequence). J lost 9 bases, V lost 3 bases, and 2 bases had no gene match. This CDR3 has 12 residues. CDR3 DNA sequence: TGTGCCACCAGCAGGACAGGGGAGACGCAGTATTTT. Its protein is CATSRTGETQYF.

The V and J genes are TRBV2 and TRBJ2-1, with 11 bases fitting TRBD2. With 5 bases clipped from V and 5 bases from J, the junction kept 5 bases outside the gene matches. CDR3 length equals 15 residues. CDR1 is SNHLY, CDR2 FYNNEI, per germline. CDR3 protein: CASSQEGLADNEQFF. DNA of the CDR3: TGTGCCAGCAGTCAGGAGGGACTAGCGGACAATGAGCAGTTCTTC.

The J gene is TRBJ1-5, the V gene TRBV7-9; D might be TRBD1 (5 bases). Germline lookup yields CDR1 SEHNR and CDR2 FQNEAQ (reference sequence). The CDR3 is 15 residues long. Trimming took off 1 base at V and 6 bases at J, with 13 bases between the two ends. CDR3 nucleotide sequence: TGTGCCAGCAGCTTAGGGTCGGGGGAATTTCAGCCCCAGCATTTT. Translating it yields CASSLGSGEFQPQHF.

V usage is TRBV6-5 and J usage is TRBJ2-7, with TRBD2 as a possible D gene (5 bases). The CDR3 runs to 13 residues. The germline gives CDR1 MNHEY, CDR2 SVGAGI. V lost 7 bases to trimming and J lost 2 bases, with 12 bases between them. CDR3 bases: TGTGCCAGCACCTTTCCGGGAACCTACGAGCAGTACTTC. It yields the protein CASTFPGTYEQYF.

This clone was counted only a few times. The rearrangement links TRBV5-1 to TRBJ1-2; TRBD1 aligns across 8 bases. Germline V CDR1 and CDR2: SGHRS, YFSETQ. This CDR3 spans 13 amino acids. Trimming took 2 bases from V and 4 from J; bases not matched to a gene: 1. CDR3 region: CASSFQGAYGYTF. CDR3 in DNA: TGCGCCAGCAGCTTTCAGGGGGCCTATGGCTACACCTTC.

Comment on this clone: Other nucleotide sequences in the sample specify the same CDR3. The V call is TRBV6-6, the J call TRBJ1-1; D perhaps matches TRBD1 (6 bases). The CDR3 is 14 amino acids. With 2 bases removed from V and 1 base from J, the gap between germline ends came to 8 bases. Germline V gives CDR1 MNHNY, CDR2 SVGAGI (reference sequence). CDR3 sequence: CASSYQGQNTEAFF. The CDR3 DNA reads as TGTGCCAGCAGTTACCAGGGACAGAACACTGAAGCTTTCTTT.

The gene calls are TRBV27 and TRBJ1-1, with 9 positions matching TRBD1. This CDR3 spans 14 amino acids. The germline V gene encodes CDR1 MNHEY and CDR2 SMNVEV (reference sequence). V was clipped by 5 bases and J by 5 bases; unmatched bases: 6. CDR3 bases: TGTGCCAGCAGTCAGGGACAGGGAGTAACTGAAGCTTTCTTT. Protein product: CASSQGQGVTEAFF.

The CDR3 region is CASSLAGTDGNTEAFF. CDR3 coding DNA: TGCGCCAGCAGCTTGGCCGGGACAGATGGGAACACTGAAGCTTTCTTT. The J gene is TRBJ1-1, the V gene TRBV5-1; 7 positions agree with TRBD1. V was pared by 0 bases and J by 1 base, with 6 bases of the junction left unmatched. The CDR3 loop spans 16 amino acids. CDR1 is SGHRS and CDR2 is YFSETQ in the germline V gene.

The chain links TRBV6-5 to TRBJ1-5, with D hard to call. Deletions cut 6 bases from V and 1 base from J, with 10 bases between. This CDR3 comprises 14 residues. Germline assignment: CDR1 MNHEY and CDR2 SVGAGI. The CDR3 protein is CASRWAGSNQPQHF. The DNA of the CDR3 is TGTGCCAGCAGGTGGGCAGGAAGCAATCAGCCCCAGCATTTT.

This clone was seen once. The CDR3 region has the DNA TGTGCCAGCAGCTTGGGGGGCGGGGCCACCTACAATGAGCAGTTCTTC. Its protein is CASSLGGGATYNEQFF. The gene calls are TRBV5-4 and TRBJ2-1; perhaps TRBD2 as D (6 bases). Germline V gene lookup returns CDR1 SGHNT and CDR2 YYREEE (reference sequence). This CDR3 region has 16 residues. Trimming cost V 0 bases and J 2 bases, with 12 bases left between them.

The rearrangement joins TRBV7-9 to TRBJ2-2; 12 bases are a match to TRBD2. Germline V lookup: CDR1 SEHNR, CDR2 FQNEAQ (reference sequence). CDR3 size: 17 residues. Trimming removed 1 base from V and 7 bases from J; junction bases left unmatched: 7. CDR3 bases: TGTGCCAGCAGCTTAGGACTAGCGGGAGACTTAATCGGGGAGCTGTTTTTT. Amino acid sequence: CASSLGLAGDLIGELFF.

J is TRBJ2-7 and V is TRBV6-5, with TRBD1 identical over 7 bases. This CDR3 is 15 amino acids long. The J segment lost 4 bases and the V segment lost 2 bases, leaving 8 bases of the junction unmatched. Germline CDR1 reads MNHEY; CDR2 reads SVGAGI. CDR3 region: CASSYRRQGVYEQYF. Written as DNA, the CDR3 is TGTGCCAGCAGTTACCGACGCCAGGGGGTATACGAGCAGTACTTC.

The CDR3 DNA reads as TGTGCCAGCAGTGAAGGGTTAGGAGAAGCAGATACGCAGTATTTT. Translating gives CASSEGLGEADTQYF. The chain has TRBV2 and TRBJ2-3; D call uncertain. Looked up from germline, CDR1 is SNHLY and CDR2 is FYNNEI. With 1 base removed from V and 4 bases from J, the gap between germline ends came to 12 bases. The CDR3 sequence is 15 residues long.

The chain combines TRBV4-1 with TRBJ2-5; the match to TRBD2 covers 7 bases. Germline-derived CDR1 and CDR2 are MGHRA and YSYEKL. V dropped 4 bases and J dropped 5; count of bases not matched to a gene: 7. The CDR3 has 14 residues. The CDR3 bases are TGCGCCAGCAGCCCCCGGGAAGCGGGGGAGACCCAGTACTTC. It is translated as CASSPREAGETQYF.

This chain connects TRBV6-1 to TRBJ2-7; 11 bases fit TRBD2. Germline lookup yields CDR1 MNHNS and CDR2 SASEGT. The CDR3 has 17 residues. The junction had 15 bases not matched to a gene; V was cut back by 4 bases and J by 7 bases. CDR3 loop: CASSVKSPGLAAGEQYF. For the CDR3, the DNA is TGTGCCAGCAGTGTTAAGTCCCCGGGACTAGCGGCAGGAGAGCAGTACTTC.

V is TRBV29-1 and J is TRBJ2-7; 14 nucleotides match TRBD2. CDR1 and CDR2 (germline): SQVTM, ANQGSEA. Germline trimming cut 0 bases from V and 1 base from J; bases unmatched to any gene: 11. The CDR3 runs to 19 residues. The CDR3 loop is CSVEDPGTSGRGTSYEQYF. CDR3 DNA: TGCAGCGTTGAAGATCCTGGGACTAGCGGGAGAGGGACATCCTACGAGCAGTACTTC.

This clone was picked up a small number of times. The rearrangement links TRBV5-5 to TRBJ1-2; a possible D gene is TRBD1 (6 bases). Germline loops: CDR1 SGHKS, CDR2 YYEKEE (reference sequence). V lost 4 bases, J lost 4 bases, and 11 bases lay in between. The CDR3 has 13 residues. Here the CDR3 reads CASSGGAGYGYTF. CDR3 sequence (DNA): TGTGCCAGCAGCGGGGGGGCTGGCTATGGCTACACCTTC.